Listed here are 16 T cell receptor beta chains from one sample, sequenced in a study of cytomegalovirus exposure and HLA in healthy donors. In the PCR, 60 Vbeta and 13 Jbeta primers were used. Sequencing used immunoSEQ multiplex PCR; TCRdb keeps in-frame clones, though not all of them. Of 100,000 to 150,000 clones in the sample, 81% are singletons; the top ten hold about 1.8%. Input material: PBMCs. The receptor set was obtained from a man in his late teens or twenties in good health and CMV-seronegative.

The J gene is TRBJ1-1, the V gene TRBV30, with 7 bases that match TRBD1. The germline CDR1 and CDR2 sequences are GTSNPN and SVGIG (reference sequence). Trimming took 0 bases from V and 5 from J; bases not matched to a gene: 6. This CDR3 spans 14 amino acids. This chain's CDR3 is CAWSVQGLRTEAFF. The DNA of the CDR3 is TGTGCCTGGAGTGTACAGGGGCTACGAACTGAAGCTTTCTTT.

This clone has more than one count but fewer than ten. V usage is TRBV18 and J usage is TRBJ1-1, with 10 positions matching TRBD1. The CDR3 sequence is 15 residues long. Germline V gives CDR1 KGHSH, CDR2 LQKENI. The J segment lost 0 bases and the V segment lost 3 bases, leaving 1 base of the junction unmatched. CDR3 DNA sequence: TGTGCCAGCTCACCGGGACAGGGGATGAACACTGAAGCTTTCTTT. The encoded protein is CASSPGQGMNTEAFF.

V usage is TRBV19 and J usage is TRBJ2-2; TRBD2 is a possible D gene (5 bases). V was pared by 6 bases and J by 2 bases, with 10 bases between. Germline CDR1 and CDR2: LNHDA and SQIVND (reference sequence). The CDR3 totals 14 residues. As DNA, the CDR3 is TGTGCCAGTAGCAGGACTGGTAACACCGGGGAGCTGTTTTTT. It translates to CASSRTGNTGELFF.

The gene calls are TRBV6-6 and TRBJ2-2; D may be TRBD1 (6 bases). Germline CDR1 and CDR2: MNHNY and SVGAGI (reference sequence). The V end lost 6 bases, the J end lost 3 bases, and 14 bases lay between the germline ends. This CDR3 region has 15 residues. The CDR3 here is CASSETGSHTGELFF. The CDR3 nucleotides read TGTGCCAGCAGCGAAACAGGGTCCCACACCGGGGAGCTGTTTTTT.

The CDR3 region is CASSLAGGTMNTEAFF. The CDR3 coding sequence is TGTGCCAGCAGCTTAGCAGGGGGGACTATGAACACTGAAGCTTTCTTT. The chain employs TRBV7-9 and TRBJ1-1; D perhaps matches TRBD1 (6 bases). Trimming removed 0 bases at V and 0 bases at J, with 11 bases between. Germline V gene sequence: CDR1 SEHNR, CDR2 FQNEAQ (reference sequence). The CDR3 totals 16 residues.

CDR3 sequence reads: CASSLGHRGQYF. DNA of the CDR3: TGTGCCAGCAGCCTGGGACACCGCGGGCAGTACTTC. The chain couples TRBV11-3 to TRBJ2-7, with D perhaps matching TRBD1 (6 bases). Germline assignment: CDR1 SGHNT and CDR2 YENEEA. CDR3 length: 12 amino acids. Trimming cost V 5 bases and J 9 bases, with 14 bases left between them. Supplemented by reference TRBV11-3 and TRBJ2-7, the full variable domain reads EAGVVQSPRYKIIEKKQPVAFWCNPISGHNTLYWYLQNLGQGPELLIRYENEEAVDDSQLPKDRFSAERLKGVDSTLKIQPAELGDSAVYLCASSLGHRGQYFGPGTRLTVT.

The chain joins TRBV7-9 to TRBJ1-1, with D possibly matching TRBD1 (6 bases). This CDR3 comprises 15 residues. Germline CDR1 reads SEHNR; CDR2 reads FQNEAQ (reference sequence). The V gene lost 5 bases and the J gene lost 2 bases, with 15 bases spanning the gap. DNA for the CDR3: TGTGCCAGCAGCCTGACCGGGACAAAAAACACTGAAGCTTTCTTT. This gives the protein CASSLTGTKNTEAFF.

The sample holds a few counts of this clone. The J gene is TRBJ1-2, the V gene TRBV11-2; D might be TRBD1 (5 bases). The CDR3 totals 14 residues. Germline assignment: CDR1 SGHAT and CDR2 FQNNGV. Trimming left V 3 bases short and J 4 bases short, with 12 bases between. CDR3 in DNA: TGTGCCAGCAGCTTTGGAGGGGCAGGCTATGGCTACACCTTC. It specifies CASSFGGAGYGYTF.

The gene calls are TRBV2 and TRBJ1-4; D is perhaps TRBD1 (6 bases). The germline V and J ends were trimmed by 6 bases and 0 bases, with 17 bases remaining between them. Germline CDR1 and CDR2: SNHLY and FYNNEI. The CDR3 has 17 amino acids. The DNA for the CDR3 is TGTGCCAGCAGCGTCGACAGGACACTTGCAACTAATGAAAAACTGTTTTTT. It encodes CASSVDRTLATNEKLFF.

V usage is TRBV5-4 and J usage is TRBJ2-7; 7 nucleotides align to TRBD2. CDR3 length equals 16 residues. Germline values: CDR1 SGHNT, CDR2 YYREEE (reference sequence). The trim removed 4 bases at V and 0 bases at J, leaving 10 bases unmatched. CDR3 bases: TGTGCCAGCAGCGCCGGGGAGGGCAGTCCCTCCTACGAGCAGTACTTC. It yields the protein CASSAGEGSPSYEQYF.

The chain joins TRBV10-2 to TRBJ1-1; D might be TRBD1 (6 bases). The CDR3 has 12 amino acids. The V gene's germline CDR1 is WSHSY and CDR2 SAAADI. V was shortened by 6 bases and J by 7 bases, with 12 bases between the two germline ends. CDR3 in amino acids: CASSRQVGEAFF. CDR3 in DNA: TGCGCCAGCAGCCGACAGGTGGGTGAAGCTTTCTTT.

V is TRBV15 and J is TRBJ1-2; the D gene is possibly TRBD1 (6 bases). V was clipped by 0 bases and J by 8 bases, with 13 bases between them. The CDR3 sequence is 14 residues long. Germline loops: CDR1 LNHNV, CDR2 YYDKDF (reference sequence). The CDR3 DNA is TGTGCCACCAGCAGAGATCCGGGGGGCAGAGGCTACACCTTC. As protein: CATSRDPGGRGYTF.

The rearrangement joins TRBV18 to TRBJ1-3; maybe TRBD1 (6 bases). Germline V gene sequence: CDR1 KGHSH, CDR2 LQKENI. Trimming cost V 4 bases and J 0 bases, with 10 bases left between them. The CDR3 length is 15 residues. CDR3 in amino acids: CASSQRDISGNTIYF. The CDR3 DNA reads TGTGCCAGCTCACAAAGGGACATCTCTGGAAACACCATATATTTT.

This clone was recorded a few times. The rearrangement links TRBV7-2 to TRBJ1-2; D unresolved. The CDR3 has 13 residues. Trimming stripped 4 bases from V and 1 base from J, with 7 bases between. Per the germline V gene, CDR1 is SGHTA and CDR2 is FQGNSA. The CDR3 sequence: CASSSQINYGYTF. The CDR3 DNA reads as TGTGCCAGCAGCTCACAAATTAACTATGGCTACACCTTC.

The gene calls are TRBV4-1 and TRBJ1-1; 7 bases are a match to TRBD1. The CDR3 totals 16 residues. Germline V gene data show CDR1 as MGHRA and CDR2 as YSYEKL. The V and J ends lost 2 bases and 4 bases, in that order; junction bases with no gene match: 10. The CDR3 DNA is TGCGCCAGCAGCCAACCCCCGACAGGGCATGGCACTGAAGCTTTCTTT. Translating gives CASSQPPTGHGTEAFF.

The chain employs TRBV27 and TRBJ1-2; 8 bases map to TRBD1. CDR1 and CDR2 (germline): MNHEY, SMNVEV (reference sequence). V lost 2 bases to trimming and J lost 5 bases; unmatched junction nucleotides: 1. The length of the CDR3 is 13 residues. CDR3 sequence: CASSLDRGYGYTF. Here the CDR3 DNA reads TGTGCCAGCAGTTTAGACAGGGGTTATGGCTACACCTTC.